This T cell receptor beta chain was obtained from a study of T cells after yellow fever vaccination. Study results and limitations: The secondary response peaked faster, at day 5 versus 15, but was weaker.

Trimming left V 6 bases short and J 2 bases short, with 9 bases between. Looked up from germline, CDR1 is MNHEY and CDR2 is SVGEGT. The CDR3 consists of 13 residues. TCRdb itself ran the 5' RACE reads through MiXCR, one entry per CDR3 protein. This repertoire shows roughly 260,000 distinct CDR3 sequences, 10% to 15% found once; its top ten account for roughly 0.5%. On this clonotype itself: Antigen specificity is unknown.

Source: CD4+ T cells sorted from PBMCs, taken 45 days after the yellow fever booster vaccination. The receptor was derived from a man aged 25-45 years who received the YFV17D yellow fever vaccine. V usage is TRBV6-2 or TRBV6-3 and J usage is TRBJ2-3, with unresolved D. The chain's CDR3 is CASRDSPTDTQYF. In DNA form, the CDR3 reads TGTGCCAGCAGAGATAGCCCCACAGATACGCAGTATTTT.